These T cell receptor beta chains were read from a single sample in a study of T cell responses to AZD1222 COVID-19 vaccine. Profiled with immunoSEQ multiplex PCR; TCRdb holds only in-frame clones, not every one. The sample contains around 99,000 clones, 70% to 90% of which appear only once. The sequences come from peripheral blood, collected on day 0 of AZD1222 vaccination. Every receptor here comes from an adult in good health. Both conserved end residues are part of each CDR3. The order of the fields is V gene, clone size, D gene, J gene, CDR3 protein, CDR3 DNA. D genes are given only for firm matches. Size is omitted from some rows. Given values are once, few, many or a class for expanded clones.

>TRBV5-5|NA|NA|TRBJ1-1
CASSFLWGQPNTEAFF
TGTGCCAGCAGCTTTTTGTGGGGGCAGCCGAACACTGAAGCTTTCTTT
>TRBV3-1/TRBV3-2|NA|NA|TRBJ2-4
CASSQDLTGGQRYF
TGTGCCAGCAGCCAAGATCTGACAGGAGGGCAACGGTACTTC
>TRBV28|NA|NA|TRBJ1-2
CASSLSGINYGYTF
TGTGCCAGCAGTTTGTCAGGAATTAACTATGGCTACACCTTC
>TRBV5-6|few|NA|TRBJ1-4
CASSFRGLNEKLFF
TGTGCCAGCAGCTTTCGTGGGCTGAATGAAAAACTGTTTTTT
>TRBV15|NA|NA|TRBJ1-6
CATSRGTRNSPLHF
TGTGCCACCAGCAGAGGTACGAGGAATTCACCCCTCCACTTT
>TRBV12-5|few|NA|TRBJ1-1
CASGFLPKNTEAFF
TGTGCTAGTGGTTTCCTTCCTAAGAACACTGAAGCTTTCTTT
>TRBV5-1|NA|NA|TRBJ1-1
CASSLPGLDTEAFF
TGCGCCAGCAGCTTGCCAGGGTTGGACACTGAAGCTTTCTTT
>TRBV29-1|NA|NA|TRBJ1-1
CSVEGALNTEAFF
TGCAGCGTTGAGGGGGCTCTGAACACTGAAGCTTTCTTT
>TRBV30|NA|TRBD2|TRBJ2-1
CAWMGGRGSYNEQFF
TGTGCCTGGATGGGAGGGCGGGGATCCTACAATGAGCAGTTCTTC
>TRBV5-4|NA|TRBD1|TRBJ1-1
CASSYGQGRMNTEAFF
TGTGCCAGCAGCTACGGACAGGGGCGGATGAACACTGAAGCTTTCTTT
>TRBV23-1|NA|NA|TRBJ1-2
CASDSAGGSPPYGYTF
TGCGCCAGCGATTCGGCGGGGGGCTCCCCGCCCTATGGCTACACCTTC
>TRBV7-2|NA|TRBD2|TRBJ2-7
CASSKAGLAGDPYEQYF
TGTGCCAGCAGCAAAGCGGGACTAGCGGGAGACCCCTACGAGCAGTACTTC
>TRBV30|NA|NA|TRBJ1-3
CAWSVLSLSGNTIYF
TGTGCCTGGAGTGTCTTGTCACTCTCTGGAAACACCATATATTTT
>TRBV2|NA|NA|TRBJ1-1
CASPGTGGTEAFF
TGTGCCAGCCCGGGGACGGGGGGCACTGAAGCTTTCTTT
>TRBV28|NA|NA|TRBJ2-7
CASTSPTSHEQYF
TGTGCCAGCACCTCCCCCACTAGCCACGAGCAGTACTTC
>TRBV19|NA|NA|TRBJ1-5
CASSIQGLNSNQPQHF
TGTGCCAGTAGTATCCAGGGTCTTAATAGCAATCAGCCCCAGCATTTT
>TRBV19|NA|NA|TRBJ1-5
CASSIDAGSNQPQHF
TGTGCCAGTAGTATTGATGCGGGTAGCAATCAGCCCCAGCATTTT
>TRBV15|NA|NA|TRBJ2-3
CATSRQTGDTQYF
TGTGCCACCAGCAGACAGACAGGAGATACGCAGTATTTT
>TRBV10-3|NA|NA|TRBJ2-2
CAISASNTGELFF
TGTGCCATCAGTGCTTCGAACACCGGGGAGCTGTTTTTT
>TRBV5-4|once|TRBD1|TRBJ2-7
CASSLRQGATEQYF
TGTGCCAGCAGCTTAAGACAGGGGGCTACCGAGCAGTACTTC
>TRBV27|NA|TRBD1|TRBJ1-1
CASSSLRDRNTEAFF
TGTGCCAGCAGTTCACTTCGGGACAGGAACACTGAAGCTTTCTTT
>TRBV30|NA|TRBD1|TRBJ1-2
CAGRGGQGHYGYTF
TGTGCCGGACGCGGGGGACAGGGCCACTATGGCTACACCTTC
>TRBV7-2|NA|TRBD1|TRBJ2-7
CASSLFGQGEEQYF
TGTGCCAGCAGCTTATTCGGACAGGGTGAAGAGCAGTACTTC
>TRBV28|NA|NA|TRBJ1-2
CASSYRAYGYTF
TGTGCCAGCAGTTACAGGGCCTATGGCTACACCTTC
>TRBV28|NA|TRBD2|TRBJ2-1
CASSSTSANSYNEQFF
TGTGCCAGCAGTTCCACTAGCGCCAACTCCTACAATGAGCAGTTCTTC
>TRBV6-1|NA|TRBD1|TRBJ1-4
CASSEPGGGGREKLFF
TGTGCCAGCAGTGAACCAGGTGGAGGGGGCAGGGAAAAACTGTTTTTT
>TRBV15|NA|NA|TRBJ2-7
CATSPGQSSYEQYF
TGTGCCACCAGCCCTGGACAGTCCTCCTACGAGCAGTACTTC
>TRBV2|NA|NA|TRBJ1-2
CASSESGPYGYTF
TGTGCCAGCAGTGAATCGGGGCCTTATGGCTACACCTTC
>TRBV5-1|NA|TRBD2|TRBJ2-5
CASSSQLAGVGETQYF
TGCGCCAGCAGCTCCCAACTAGCGGGAGTAGGGGAGACCCAGTACTTC
>TRBV5-5|NA|NA|TRBJ1-4
CASSGRGPPNEKLFF
TGTGCCAGCAGCGGGAGGGGTCCCCCCAATGAAAAACTGTTTTTT
>TRBV11-3|once|NA|TRBJ2-7
CASTKTNYEQYF
TGTGCCAGCACCAAAACGAACTACGAGCAGTACTTC
>TRBV6-2/TRBV6-3|NA|NA|TRBJ2-1
CASSYSIEGYFNEQFF
TGTGCCAGCAGTTACTCGATAGAAGGCTATTTCAATGAGCAGTTCTTC
>TRBV27|NA|TRBD1|TRBJ2-3
CASSQSPGQTDTQYF
TGTGCCAGCAGTCAAAGCCCGGGACAGACAGATACGCAGTATTTT
>TRBV6-5|once|NA|TRBJ2-4
CASSSMSGVQYF
TGTGCCAGCAGTTCGATGTCGGGGGTTCAGTACTTC
>TRBV19|NA|NA|TRBJ1-1
CASTQGNGGTEAFF
TGTGCCAGTACACAGGGAAACGGGGGCACTGAAGCTTTCTTT
>TRBV7-2|NA|NA|TRBJ1-5
CASSLRAPGSSNQPQHF
TGTGCCAGCAGCTTACGGGCCCCGGGAAGCAGCAATCAGCCCCAGCATTTT
>TRBV7-9|NA|NA|TRBJ1-5
CASSGGGQPQHF
TGTGCCTCTAGCGGGGGGGGTCAGCCCCAGCATTTT
>TRBV6-2/TRBV6-3|NA|NA|TRBJ1-1
CASSPRGTNTEAFF
TGTGCCAGCAGCCCCAGGGGTACGAACACTGAAGCTTTCTTT
>TRBV29-1|NA|NA|TRBJ2-3
CSAAETRDTQYF
TGCAGCGCAGCCGAAACACGAGATACGCAGTATTTT
>TRBV2|NA|NA|TRBJ2-2
CAREDAGELFF
TGTGCCAGGGAGGACGCCGGGGAGCTGTTTTTT
>TRBV15|NA|TRBD2|TRBJ2-1
CATSRSHGGSSVNEQFF
TGTGCCACCAGCAGGTCCCATGGCGGGAGTTCTGTCAATGAGCAGTTCTTC
>TRBV6-5|NA|NA|TRBJ1-1
CASSYYGLNTEAFF
TGTGCCAGCAGTTACTACGGATTGAACACTGAAGCTTTCTTT
>TRBV11-2|NA|TRBD1|TRBJ1-1
CASSTDRGSEAFF
TGTGCCAGCAGCACGGACAGGGGGTCTGAAGCTTTCTTT
>TRBV19|once|NA|TRBJ2-6
CASSFSGTSGANVLTF
TGTGCCAGTAGCTTTTCGGGCACCTCTGGGGCCAACGTCCTGACTTTC
>TRBV7-2|NA|TRBD1|TRBJ1-3
CASSVQGQGNTIYF
TGTGCCAGCAGCGTACAGGGGCAAGGAAACACCATATATTTT
>TRBV24-1|NA|TRBD1|TRBJ1-5
CATSDHRGNQPQHF
TGTGCCACCAGTGATCACAGGGGGAATCAGCCCCAGCATTTT
>TRBV19|NA|TRBD1|TRBJ2-4
CASSYEGQGKNIQYF
TGTGCCAGTAGTTACGAGGGACAGGGGAAAAACATTCAGTACTTC
>TRBV7-3|NA|NA|TRBJ2-5
CASSQTARGETQYF
TGTGCCAGCAGTCAAACTGCACGTGGAGAGACCCAGTACTTC
>TRBV27|NA|NA|TRBJ2-2
CASSFQGSAGELFF
TGTGCCAGCAGTTTTCAGGGATCGGCCGGGGAGCTGTTTTTT
>TRBV28|few|TRBD2|TRBJ2-5
CASSSGLAGPETQYF
TGTGCCAGCAGTTCGGGACTAGCGGGACCGGAGACCCAGTACTTC
>TRBV28|NA|NA|TRBJ2-2
CASSFVGYRASGELFF
TGTGCCAGCAGTTTTGTTGGCTACCGGGCGTCCGGGGAGCTGTTTTTT
>TRBV4-3|NA|NA|TRBJ2-3
CASSHTAASGTDTQYF
TGCGCCAGCAGCCACACCGCGGCTAGCGGCACAGATACGCAGTATTTT
>TRBV5-1|NA|NA|TRBJ1-6
CASSEYRNSPLHF
TGCGCCAGCAGTGAGTACAGAAATTCACCCCTCCACTTT
>TRBV5-1|NA|TRBD1|TRBJ1-3
CASMTGGTGNTIYF
TGCGCCAGTATGACAGGGGGTACTGGAAACACCATATATTTT
>TRBV5-6|NA|NA|TRBJ1-6
CASSLAARGYGKSPLHF
TGTGCCAGCAGCTTGGCCGCCAGGGGCTACGGAAAGTCACCCCTCCACTTT